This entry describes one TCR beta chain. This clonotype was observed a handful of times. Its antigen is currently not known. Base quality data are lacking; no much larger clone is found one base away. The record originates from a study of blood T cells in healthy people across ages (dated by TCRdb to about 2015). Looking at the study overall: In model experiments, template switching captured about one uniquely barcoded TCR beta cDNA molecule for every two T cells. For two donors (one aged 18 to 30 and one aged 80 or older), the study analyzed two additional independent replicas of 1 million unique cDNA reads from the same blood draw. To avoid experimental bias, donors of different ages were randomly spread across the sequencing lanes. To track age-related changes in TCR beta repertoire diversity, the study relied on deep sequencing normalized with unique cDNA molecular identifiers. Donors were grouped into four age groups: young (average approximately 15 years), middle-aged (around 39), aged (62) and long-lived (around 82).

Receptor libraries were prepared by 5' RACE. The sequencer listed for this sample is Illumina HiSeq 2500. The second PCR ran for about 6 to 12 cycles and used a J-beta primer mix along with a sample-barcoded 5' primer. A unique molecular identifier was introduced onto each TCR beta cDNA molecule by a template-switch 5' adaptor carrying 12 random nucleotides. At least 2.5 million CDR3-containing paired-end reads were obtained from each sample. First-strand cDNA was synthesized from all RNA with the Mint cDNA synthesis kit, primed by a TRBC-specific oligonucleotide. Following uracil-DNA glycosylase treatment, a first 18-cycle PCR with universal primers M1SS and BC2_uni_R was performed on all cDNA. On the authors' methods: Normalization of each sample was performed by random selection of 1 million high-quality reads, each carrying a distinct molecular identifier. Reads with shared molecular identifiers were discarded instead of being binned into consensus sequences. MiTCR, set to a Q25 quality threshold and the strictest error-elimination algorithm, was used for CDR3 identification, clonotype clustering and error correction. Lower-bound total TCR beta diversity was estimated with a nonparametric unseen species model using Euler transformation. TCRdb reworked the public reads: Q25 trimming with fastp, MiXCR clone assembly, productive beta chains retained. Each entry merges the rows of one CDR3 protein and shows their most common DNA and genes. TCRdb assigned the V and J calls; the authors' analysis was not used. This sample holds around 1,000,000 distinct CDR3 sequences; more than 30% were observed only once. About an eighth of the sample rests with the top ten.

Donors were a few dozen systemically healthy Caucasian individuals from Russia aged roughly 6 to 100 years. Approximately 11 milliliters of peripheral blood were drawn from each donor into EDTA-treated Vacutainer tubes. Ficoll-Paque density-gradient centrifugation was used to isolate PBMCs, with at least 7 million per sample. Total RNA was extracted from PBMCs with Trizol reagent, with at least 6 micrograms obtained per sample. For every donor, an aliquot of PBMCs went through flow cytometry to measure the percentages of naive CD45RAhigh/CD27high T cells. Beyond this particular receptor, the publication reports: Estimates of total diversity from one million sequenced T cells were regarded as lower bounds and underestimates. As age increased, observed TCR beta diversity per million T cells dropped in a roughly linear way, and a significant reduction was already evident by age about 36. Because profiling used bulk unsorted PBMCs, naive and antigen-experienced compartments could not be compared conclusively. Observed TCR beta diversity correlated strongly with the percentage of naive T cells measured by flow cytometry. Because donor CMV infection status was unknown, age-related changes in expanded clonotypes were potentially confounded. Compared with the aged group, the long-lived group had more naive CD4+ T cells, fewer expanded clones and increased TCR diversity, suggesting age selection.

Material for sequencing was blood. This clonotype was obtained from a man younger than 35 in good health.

The CDR3 in this case is CSVAQGASTDTQYF. At the DNA level, the sequence is TGCAGCGTTGCCCAGGGGGCCTCCACAGATACGCAGTATTTT. The sequence is built from TRBV29-1 and TRBJ2-3; 8 middle bases align to TRBD1. There are 14 amino acids in the CDR3, from cysteine to phenylalanine inclusive. CDR3 DNA is the only sequence kept; it has 42 bases, read in frame from the first base. V loses 4 bases at its end and J loses 2 bases; junction bases beyond the gene matches: 5. Based on the germline V gene, the CDR1 and CDR2 sequences are SQVTM and ANQGSEA.